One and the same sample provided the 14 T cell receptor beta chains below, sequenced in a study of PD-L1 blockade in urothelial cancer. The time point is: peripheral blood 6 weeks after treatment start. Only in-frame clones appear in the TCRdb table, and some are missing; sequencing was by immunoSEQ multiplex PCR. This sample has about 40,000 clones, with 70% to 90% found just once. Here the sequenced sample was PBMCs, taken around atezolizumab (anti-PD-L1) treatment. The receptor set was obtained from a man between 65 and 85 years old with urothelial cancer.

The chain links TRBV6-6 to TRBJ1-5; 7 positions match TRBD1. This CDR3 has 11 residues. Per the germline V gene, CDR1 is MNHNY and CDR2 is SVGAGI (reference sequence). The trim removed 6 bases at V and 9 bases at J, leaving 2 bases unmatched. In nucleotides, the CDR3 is TGTGCCAGCAGAGACAGGGCGCCCCAGCATTTT. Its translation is CASRDRAPQHF.

As DNA, the CDR3 is TGCGCCAGCAGCCCGGGACTAGCGGGGAACTTACAAGAGACCCAGTACTTC. Translating gives CASSPGLAGNLQETQYF. The chain joins TRBV5-1 to TRBJ2-5; TRBD2 matches at 13 bases. The trim removed 4 bases at V and 2 bases at J, leaving 8 bases unmatched. Germline CDR1 is SGHRS and CDR2 is YFSETQ. This CDR3 region has 17 residues.

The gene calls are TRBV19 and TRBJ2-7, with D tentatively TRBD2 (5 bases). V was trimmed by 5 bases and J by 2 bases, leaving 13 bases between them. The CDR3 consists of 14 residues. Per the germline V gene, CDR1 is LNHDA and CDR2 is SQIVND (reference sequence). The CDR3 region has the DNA TGTGCCAGTAGTCACCGGCGGGTACCCTACGAGCAGTACTTC. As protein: CASSHRRVPYEQYF.

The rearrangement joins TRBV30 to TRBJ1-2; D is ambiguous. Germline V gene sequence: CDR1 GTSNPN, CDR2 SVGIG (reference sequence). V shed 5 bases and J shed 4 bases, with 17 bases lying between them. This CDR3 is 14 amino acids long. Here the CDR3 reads CAWGAPAVGYGYTF. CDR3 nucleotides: TGTGCCTGGGGAGCGCCTGCTGTAGGCTATGGCTACACCTTC.

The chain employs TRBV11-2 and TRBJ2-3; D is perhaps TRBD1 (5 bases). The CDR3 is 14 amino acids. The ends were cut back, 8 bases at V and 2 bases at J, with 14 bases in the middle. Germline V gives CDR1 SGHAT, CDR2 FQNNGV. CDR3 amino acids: CASGPQVATDTQYF. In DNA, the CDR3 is TGTGCCAGCGGCCCACAGGTTGCCACAGATACGCAGTATTTT. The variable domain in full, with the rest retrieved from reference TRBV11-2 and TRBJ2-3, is EAGVAQSPRYKIIEKRQSVAFWCNPISGHATLYWYQQILGQGPKLLIQFQNNGVVDDSQLPKDRFSAERLKGVDSTLKIQPAKLEDSAVYLCASGPQVATDTQYFGPGTRLTVL.

The CDR3: CASSLGGQGAPQPQHF. The CDR3 DNA follows: TGTGCCAGCTCACTTGGGGGACAGGGCGCACCTCAGCCCCAGCATTTT. The chain employs TRBV18 and TRBJ1-5; 9 nucleotides line up with TRBD1. This CDR3 contains 16 residues. V lost 4 bases, J lost 6 bases, and 10 bases stayed unmatched. Per the germline V gene, CDR1 is KGHSH and CDR2 is LQKENI.

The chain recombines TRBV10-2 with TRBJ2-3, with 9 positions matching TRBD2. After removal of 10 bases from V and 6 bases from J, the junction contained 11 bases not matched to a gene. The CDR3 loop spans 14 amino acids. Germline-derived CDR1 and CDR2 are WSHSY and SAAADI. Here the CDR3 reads CATLSGRTADTQYF. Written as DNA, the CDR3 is TGCGCCACCCTTAGCGGGAGAACGGCGGATACGCAGTATTTT.

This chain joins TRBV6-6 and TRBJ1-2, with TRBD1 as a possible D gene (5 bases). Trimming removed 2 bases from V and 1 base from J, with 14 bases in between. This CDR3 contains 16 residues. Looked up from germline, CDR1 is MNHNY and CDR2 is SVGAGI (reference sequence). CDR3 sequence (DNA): TGTGCCAGCAGTTACAGTATAGACAGAAGTAACTATGGCTACACCTTC. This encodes CASSYSIDRSNYGYTF.

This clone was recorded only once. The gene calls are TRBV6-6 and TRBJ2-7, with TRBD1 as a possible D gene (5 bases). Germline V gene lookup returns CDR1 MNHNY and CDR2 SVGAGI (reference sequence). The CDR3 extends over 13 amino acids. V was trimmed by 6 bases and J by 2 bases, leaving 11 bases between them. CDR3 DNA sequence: TGTGCCAGCAGGGTGGACAACACCTACGAGCAGTACTTC. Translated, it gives CASRVDNTYEQYF.

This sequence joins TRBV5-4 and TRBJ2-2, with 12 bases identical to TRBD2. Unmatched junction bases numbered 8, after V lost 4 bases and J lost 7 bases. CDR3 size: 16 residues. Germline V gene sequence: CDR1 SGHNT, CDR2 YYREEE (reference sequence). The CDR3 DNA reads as TGTGCCAGCAGCATGCGACTAGCGGGAGTCGGCGGGGAGCTGTTTTTT. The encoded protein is CASSMRLAGVGGELFF.

The CDR3 sequence is CATSRSRDSSYEQYF. The CDR3 region has the DNA TGTGCCACCAGCAGATCCCGGGACAGCTCCTACGAGCAGTACTTC. The gene calls are TRBV15 and TRBJ2-7, with 7 bases identical to TRBD1. The CDR3 has 15 amino acids. Germline CDR1 LNHNV, CDR2 YYDKDF (reference sequence). V was pared by 2 bases and J by 0 bases, with 4 bases of the junction left unmatched.

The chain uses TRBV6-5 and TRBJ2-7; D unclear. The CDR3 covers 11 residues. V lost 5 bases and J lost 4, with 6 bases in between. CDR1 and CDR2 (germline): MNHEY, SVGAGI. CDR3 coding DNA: TGTGCCAGCAGTACGGTTTACGAGCAGTACTTC. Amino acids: CASSTVYEQYF.

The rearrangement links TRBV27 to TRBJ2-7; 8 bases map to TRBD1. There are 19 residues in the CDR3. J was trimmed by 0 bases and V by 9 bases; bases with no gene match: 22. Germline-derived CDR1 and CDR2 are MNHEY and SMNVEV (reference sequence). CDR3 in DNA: TGTGCCAGGGTCCGGGGACAGGCGACTGGCGCCGACTCCTCCTACGAGCAGTACTTC. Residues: CARVRGQATGADSSYEQYF.

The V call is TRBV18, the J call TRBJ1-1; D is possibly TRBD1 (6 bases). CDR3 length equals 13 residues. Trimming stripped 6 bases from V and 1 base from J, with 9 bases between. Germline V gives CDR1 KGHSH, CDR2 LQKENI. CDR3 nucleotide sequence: TGTGCCAGCTCGCAGGACAGGAACACTGAAGCTTTCTTT. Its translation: CASSQDRNTEAFF.